The clone carrying this T cell receptor beta chain was counted between two and nine times. The V and J ends lost 5 bases and 6 bases, in that order; junction bases with no gene match: 7. In germline, CDR1 is DFQATT, CDR2 SNEGSKA (reference sequence). CDR3 length equals 13 residues. A TCRbeta library incorporating unique molecular identifiers was prepared. Each CDR3 protein is one row after TCRdb ran MiXCR on the PCR reads. The sample lists about 200,000 distinct CDR3 sequences, about 7% seen once, with about 6% in the top ten. The data were taken from a study of T-cell reconstitution after alpha-beta-depleted transplantation in children.

J is TRBJ2-4 and V is TRBV20-1; TRBD1 matches 7 bases. This material consisted of PBMCs, taken before TCRalphabeta/CD19-depleted stem cell transplant. This receptor was obtained from a boy under 10 years old with acute lymphoblastic leukemia, due to receive a stem cell transplant. CDR3 DNA: TGCAGTGCTCCCGACAGGGCTGGAAACATTCAGTACTTC. It codes for CSAPDRAGNIQYF.